Presented here are 30 T cell receptor beta chains from one specimen sequenced in a study of blood T cells in healthy people across ages (dated by TCRdb to between 2015 and 2017). Library generation was performed with 5' RACE. The sample was run on an Illumina HiSeq 2500. The second PCR ran for roughly 6 to 11 cycles and used a J-beta primer mix along with a sample-barcoded 5' primer. TCRdb reran the public reads through fastp at Q25 and MiXCR, keeping productive beta chains. CDR3 protein sequences are deduplicated, and each keeps its most common genes and DNA. The sample contains over 1,500,000 distinct CDR3 sequences, about 50% of them found a single time. The ten top clones hold approximately 2.1% of the sample. Sample: blood. The receptors here all came from a woman in her 40s in good health.

The chain carries TRBV11-2 and TRBJ2-5; D perhaps matches TRBD1 (5 bases). Deletions cut 5 bases from V and 0 bases from J, with 16 bases between. CDR3 size: 16 residues. Looked up from germline, CDR1 is SGHAT and CDR2 is FQNNGV. CDR3: CASSLIIGADQETQYF. The CDR3, as DNA: TGTGCCAGCAGCCTTATAATAGGGGCGGACCAAGAGACCCAGTACTTC. The variable domain in full, completed from reference TRBV11-2 and TRBJ2-5, reads EAGVAQSPRYKIIEKRQSVAFWCNPISGHATLYWYQQILGQGPKLLIQFQNNGVVDDSQLPKDRFSAERLKGVDSTLKIQPAKLEDSAVYLCASSLIIGADQETQYFGPGTRLLVL.

CDR3 bases: TGCGCCAGCAGCTGGGGGAGCGGAGAGACCCAGTACTTC. Its translation is CASSWGSGETQYF. This chain links TRBV5-1 with TRBJ2-5; perhaps D is TRBD1 or TRBD2 (5 bases each). In germline, CDR1 is SGHRS, CDR2 YFSETQ. This CDR3 has 13 residues. V lost 3 bases to trimming and J lost 4 bases, with 10 bases between them.

The rearrangement uses TRBV4-1 and TRBJ2-1; TRBD1 matches at 11 bases. The CDR3 runs to 15 residues. In germline, CDR1 is MGHRA, CDR2 YSYEKL. The junction had 4 bases not matched to a gene; V was cut back by 1 base and J by 8 bases. As DNA, the CDR3 is TGCGCCAGCAGCCAAGTGGACAGGGGGCTCGATGAGCAGTTCTTC. It codes for CASSQVDRGLDEQFF.

The chain uses TRBV6-1 and TRBJ2-5; D unclear. This CDR3 spans 15 amino acids. Germline CDR1 reads MNHNS; CDR2 reads SASEGT. The V end was cut by 5 bases, the J end by 2 bases, with 15 bases between. The DNA of the CDR3 is TGTGCCAGCAGTAGTTCATGGGTTGAACAAGAGACCCAGTACTTC. This sequence encodes CASSSSWVEQETQYF.

The rearrangement uses TRBV7-2 and TRBJ2-5; D perhaps matches TRBD2 (5 bases). This CDR3 has 15 amino acids. CDR1 is SGHTA, CDR2 FQGNSA, per germline. Trimming stripped 5 bases from V and 5 bases from J, with 18 bases between. The CDR3 loop reads CASSPQVASGETQYF. As DNA, the CDR3 is TGTGCCAGCAGCCCACAAGTAGCCTCGGGGGAGACCCAGTACTTC.

The chain's CDR3 is CASSHPSGQGAYEQFF. Here the CDR3 DNA reads TGCGCCAGCAGCCACCCTTCAGGACAGGGGGCTTATGAGCAGTTCTTC. This chain connects TRBV4-1 to TRBJ2-1; TRBD1 agrees at 11 bases. The V segment lost 3 bases and the J segment 8 bases; nucleotides outside the gene matches: 9. From germline, CDR1 is MGHRA and CDR2 YSYEKL. The CDR3 has 16 residues.

This clonotype is a singleton in its sample. The rearrangement links TRBV7-2 to TRBJ2-5, with D hard to call. The CDR3 loop spans 13 amino acids. V shed 0 bases and J shed 11 bases, with 13 bases lying between them. Germline lookup yields CDR1 SGHTA and CDR2 FQGNSA. CDR3 amino acids: CASSLALGNPQYF. CDR3 in DNA: TGTGCCAGCAGCTTAGCCCTAGGGAACCCGCAGTACTTC.

This clonotype was seen a few times. V is TRBV28 and J is TRBJ2-7; 9 positions agree with TRBD1. The CDR3 runs 17 residues. V trimming: 5 bases; J trimming: 4 bases; junction bases outside the gene matches: 15. The germline V gene encodes CDR1 MDHEN and CDR2 SYDVKM. The CDR3 nucleotides are TGTGCCAGCAGTCGCCCTTACCGACAGGGGGAAGGGTACGAGCAGTACTTC. This codes for CASSRPYRQGEGYEQYF.

The genes are TRBV28 and TRBJ1-2; D gene unclear. Germline CDR1 and CDR2: MDHEN and SYDVKM. The CDR3 is 10 residues long. V lost 7 bases, J lost 8 bases, and 8 bases lay in between. CDR3: CASTGPGYTF. The CDR3 DNA is TGTGCCAGCACGGGCCCGGGCTACACCTTC.

The chain couples TRBV9 to TRBJ2-1; TRBD2 aligns across 11 bases. CDR3 length: 14 amino acids. In germline, CDR1 is SGDLS, CDR2 YYNGEE. V gave up 7 bases and J gave up 7 bases; unmatched junction bases: 7. The CDR3 is CASPIAGGGNEQFF. DNA for the CDR3: TGTGCCAGCCCGATAGCGGGGGGGGGAAATGAGCAGTTCTTC.

The rearrangement uses TRBV12-3 or TRBV12-4 and TRBJ2-7; D is undetermined. Trimming pared 3 bases from V and 2 bases from J, leaving 11 bases between. The CDR3 spans 14 residues. CDR3 sequence reads: CASSFVGSAYEQYF. The CDR3 bases are TGTGCCAGCAGTTTCGTGGGGTCCGCCTACGAGCAGTACTTC.

Only a few counts were recorded for this clonotype. The chain uses TRBV20-1 and TRBJ2-1, with D possibly matching TRBD1 (6 bases). The CDR3 covers 13 residues. V lost 3 bases, J lost 5 bases, and 11 bases lay in between. The germline gives CDR1 DFQATT, CDR2 SNEGSKA (reference sequence). The CDR3 protein is CSASRTANNEQFF. CDR3 in DNA: TGCAGTGCTAGTCGGACAGCAAACAATGAGCAGTTCTTC.

This clonotype was counted only a few times. One end of the junction is discordant with germline, which a read error may explain. The rearrangement joins TRBV2 to TRBJ2-7; D not certain. The CDR3 length is 16 residues. Germline V gene lookup returns CDR1 SNHLY and CDR2 FYNNEI. Written as DNA, the CDR3 is TGTGCCAGCATTGAACGTTCCCCCGCAACGCTCTACGAGCAGTACTTC. This sequence encodes CASIERSPATLYEQYF.

The V and J genes are TRBV6-2 or TRBV6-3 and TRBJ2-7; TRBD2 aligns across 9 bases. Trimming took 2 bases from V and 0 from J; bases not matched to a gene: 2. The CDR3 sequence is 15 residues long. The germline V gene encodes CDR1 MNHEY and CDR2 SVGEGT. This CDR3 is CASSYGGGASYEQYF. DNA of the CDR3: TGTGCCAGCAGTTACGGCGGGGGGGCCTCCTACGAGCAGTACTTC.

The rearrangement joins TRBV2 to TRBJ1-2; weak D call: TRBD1 (6 bases). V lost 4 bases and J lost 4, with 16 bases in between. This CDR3 is 15 amino acids long. Germline V gene sequence: CDR1 SNHLY, CDR2 FYNNEI. This CDR3 is CASSVVGAVGYGYTF. As DNA, the CDR3 is TGTGCCAGCAGTGTCGTGGGGGCAGTAGGCTATGGCTACACCTTC.

This clonotype was counted only a few times. This chain joins TRBV29-1 and TRBJ1-2, with TRBD1 matching 8 bases. V trimming: 4 bases; J trimming: 4 bases; junction bases outside the gene matches: 2. This CDR3 has 12 amino acids. Per the germline V gene, CDR1 is SQVTM and CDR2 is ANQGSEA. CDR3 region: CSVVQGAYGYTF. DNA for the CDR3: TGCAGCGTTGTCCAGGGGGCCTATGGCTACACCTTC.

V is TRBV28 and J is TRBJ1-5; D might be TRBD1 (5 bases). The CDR3 has 16 residues. V lost 4 bases, J lost 4 bases, and 17 bases lay in between. Germline loops: CDR1 MDHEN, CDR2 SYDVKM. As DNA, the CDR3 is TGTGCCAGCAGTTATATACCGGGACGGAAAAATCAGCCCCAGCATTTT. It specifies CASSYIPGRKNQPQHF. Full variable domain (outside the CDR3, taken from reference TRBV28 and TRBJ1-5): DVKVTQSSRYLVKRTGEKVFLECVQDMDHENMFWYRQDPGLGLRLIYFSYDVKMKEKGDIPEGYSVSREKKERFSLILESASTNQTSMYLCASSYIPGRKNQPQHFGDGTRLSIL.

This clonotype has just a few counts. V and J are TRBV20-1 and TRBJ2-4, with a possible D match to TRBD2 (5 bases). Trimming took off 3 bases at V and 8 bases at J, with 14 bases between the two ends. Germline CDR1 reads DFQATT; CDR2 reads SNEGSKA (reference sequence). This CDR3 has 13 residues. CDR3 loop: CSASLGSRDIQYF. CDR3 nucleotide sequence: TGCAGTGCTAGTCTGGGGAGTAGGGACATTCAGTACTTC.

In this sample, this clonotype turned up a few times. V gene TRBV28 combines with J gene TRBJ2-3; 11 bases are a match to TRBD2. CDR3 length: 18 residues. V trimming: 6 bases; J trimming: 1 base; junction bases outside the gene matches: 12. Germline V gene data show CDR1 as MDHEN and CDR2 as SYDVKM. The CDR3 nucleotides read TGTGCCAGCAGCCCACCCCCTCTAGCGGGGGGACGCACAGATACGCAGTATTTT. Its translation: CASSPPPLAGGRTDTQYF.

The rearrangement joins TRBV4-1 to TRBJ2-3, with D possibly TRBD2 on 6 matching bases. V dropped 6 bases and J dropped 0 bases, with 22 bases sitting between them. The CDR3 runs 18 residues. Germline loops: CDR1 MGHRA, CDR2 YSYEKL. CDR3 sequence reads: CASRLTTGGDTSTDTQYF. The CDR3 nucleotides are TGCGCCAGCAGACTCACAACCGGGGGAGACACCAGCACAGATACGCAGTATTTT.

This clonotype has at least ten counts. The chain joins TRBV12-3 or TRBV12-4 to TRBJ2-7; 9 nucleotides agree with TRBD1. V trimming: 5 bases; J trimming: 6 bases; junction bases outside the gene matches: 8. The CDR3 covers 14 residues. CDR3 bases: TGTGCCAGCAGTCCAAACAGGGGGCGAGGCGAGCAGTACTTC. Its protein product is CASSPNRGRGEQYF.

This clonotype came up a few times. This chain uses TRBV20-1 with TRBJ2-1, with D possibly matching TRBD2 (6 bases). V was clipped by 5 bases and J by 9 bases, with 20 bases between them. Germline assignment: CDR1 DFQATT and CDR2 SNEGSKA (reference sequence). CDR3 size: 14 residues. CDR3 bases: TGCAGTGCTCCCGCTGGACTATCCCAGGGTGAGCAGTTCTTC. It is translated as CSAPAGLSQGEQFF.

J is TRBJ2-5 and V is TRBV6-5; TRBD2 aligns across 7 bases. The CDR3 loop spans 15 amino acids. Germline loops: CDR1 MNHEY, CDR2 SVGAGI. V lost 5 bases to trimming and J lost 2 bases; unmatched junction nucleotides: 8. In DNA form, the CDR3 reads TGTGCCAGCAGTCCCTGGGCGGGAGCTCAAGAGACCCAGTACTTC. It translates to CASSPWAGAQETQYF.

The rearrangement links TRBV7-2 to TRBJ2-1, with TRBD2 as a possible D gene (6 bases). CDR3 size: 15 residues. Germline V lookup: CDR1 SGHTA, CDR2 FQGNSA. Trimming stripped 3 bases from V and 7 bases from J, with 16 bases between. CDR3: CASSFGGTGKNEQFF. CDR3 DNA: TGTGCCAGCAGCTTTGGGGGGACCGGGAAAAATGAGCAGTTCTTC. Full variable domain (missing parts from reference TRBV7-2 and TRBJ2-1): GAGVSQSPSNKVTEKGKDVELRCDPISGHTALYWYRQSLGQGLEFLIYFQGNSAPDKSGLPSDRFSAERTGGSVSTLTIQRTQQEDSAVYLCASSFGGTGKNEQFFGPGTRLTVL.

J is TRBJ2-1 and V is TRBV3-1; 8 positions agree with TRBD1. V shed 1 base, J shed 12 bases, and the junction held 5 bases outside the gene matches. In germline, CDR1 is LGHDT, CDR2 YNNKEL (reference sequence). The CDR3 loop spans 13 amino acids. The CDR3 nucleotides are TGTGCCAGCAGCCAAGGGACAGGGACGGGGCAGTTCTTC. Encoded protein: CASSQGTGTGQFF.

The V and J genes are TRBV10-3 and TRBJ2-2; TRBD1 might be the D (6 bases). There are 15 residues in the CDR3. V was clipped by 4 bases and J by 2 bases, with 11 bases between them. Germline V CDR1 and CDR2: ENHRY, SYGVKD. CDR3 nucleotides: TGTGCCATCAGTGTTTGGGACAAAAACACCGGGGAGCTGTTTTTT. Its translation is CAISVWDKNTGELFF.

To note about this clonotype: Its ends do not fully match the called genes, so a read error is possible. V and J are TRBV4-2 and TRBJ2-7, with D tentatively TRBD1 or TRBD2 (5 bases each). The J call may be wrong; the DNA end is better matched by TRBJ2-5. CDR3 length: 16 amino acids. Germline V lookup: CDR1 LGHNA, CDR2 YNFKEQ. As DNA, the CDR3 is TGTGTCAGCAGCCAAGAAGCCGGCCTAGCAGGGGAGACCCAGTACTTC. Translation gives CVSSQEAGLAGETQYF.

This clonotype appeared a few times. V usage is TRBV4-3 and J usage is TRBJ2-1, with TRBD1 matching 9 bases. Looked up from germline, CDR1 is LGHNA and CDR2 is YSLEER. The length of the CDR3 is 17 residues. V dropped 4 bases and J dropped 3; count of bases not matched to a gene: 10. CDR3: CASSRAAQGAFYNEQFF. CDR3 nucleotide sequence: TGCGCCAGCAGCCGGGCTGCACAGGGGGCCTTCTACAATGAGCAGTTCTTC.

V usage is TRBV20-1 and J usage is TRBJ2-1; 8 bases line up with TRBD1. The J call is uncertain, as TRBJ2-2 better fits the DNA end. The CDR3 spans 14 residues. CDR1 and CDR2 from the germline V gene are DFQATT and SNEGSKA (reference sequence). CDR3 residues: CSATRTGSTGELFF. The CDR3 DNA sequence: TGCAGTGCTACCCGGACAGGGTCCACCGGGGAGCTGTTTTTT.

This clonotype has only one observation. The chain links TRBV20-1 to TRBJ2-2; TRBD1 matches at 8 bases. This CDR3 spans 17 amino acids. Trimming removed 6 bases from V and 3 bases from J; junction bases left unmatched: 15. CDR1 is DFQATT, CDR2 SNEGSKA, per germline (reference sequence). CDR3 sequence: CSAKGMDRALDTGELFF. The CDR3 DNA reads as TGCAGTGCAAAGGGCATGGACAGGGCGTTGGACACCGGGGAGCTGTTTTTT.